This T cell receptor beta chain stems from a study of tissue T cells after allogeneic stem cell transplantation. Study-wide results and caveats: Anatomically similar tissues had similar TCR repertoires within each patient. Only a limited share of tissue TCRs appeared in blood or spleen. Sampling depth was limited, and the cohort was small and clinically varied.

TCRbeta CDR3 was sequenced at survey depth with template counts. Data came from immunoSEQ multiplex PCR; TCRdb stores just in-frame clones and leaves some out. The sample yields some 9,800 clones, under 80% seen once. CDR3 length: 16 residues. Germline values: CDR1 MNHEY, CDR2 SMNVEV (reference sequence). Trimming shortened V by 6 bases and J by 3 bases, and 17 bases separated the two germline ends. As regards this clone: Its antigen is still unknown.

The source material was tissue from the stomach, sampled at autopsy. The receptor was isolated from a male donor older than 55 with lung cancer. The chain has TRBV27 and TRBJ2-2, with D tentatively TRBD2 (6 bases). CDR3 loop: CASRPPGLKDTGELFF. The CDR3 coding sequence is TGTGCCAGCAGACCCCCGGGACTGAAGGACACCGGGGAGCTGTTTTTT.